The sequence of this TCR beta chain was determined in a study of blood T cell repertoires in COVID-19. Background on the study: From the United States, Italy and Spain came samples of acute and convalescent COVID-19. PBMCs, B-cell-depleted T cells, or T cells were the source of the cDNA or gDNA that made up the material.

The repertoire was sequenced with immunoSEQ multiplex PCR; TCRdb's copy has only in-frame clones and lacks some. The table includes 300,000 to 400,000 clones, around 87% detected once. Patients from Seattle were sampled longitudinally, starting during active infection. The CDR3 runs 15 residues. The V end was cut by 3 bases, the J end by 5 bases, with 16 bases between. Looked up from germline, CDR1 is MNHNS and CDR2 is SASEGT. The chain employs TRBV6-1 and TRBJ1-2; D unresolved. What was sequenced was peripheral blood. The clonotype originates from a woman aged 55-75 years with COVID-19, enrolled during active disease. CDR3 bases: TGTGCCAGCAGTGATAATCCGGGATGGGCATATGGCTACACCTTC. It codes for CASSDNPGWAYGYTF.